Listed below are T cell receptor beta chains from one sample, sequenced in a study of blood T cell repertoires in COVID-19. Assay: immunoSEQ multiplex PCR; the TCRdb copy retains only in-frame clones and omits some. The repertoire consists of fewer than 250,000 clones, with approximately 86% occurring once and the leading ten covering 3% to 3.5%. The sample was peripheral blood. The source of these receptors is a man in his 60s with acute or convalescent COVID-19. The CDR3 runs from the conserved cysteine through the conserved F or W. A D gene is named only where the DNA matches it firmly. Rows give clone size only sometimes, using once, few, many, or a class for an expanded clone.

TRBV5-6	TRBJ2-3	once	TRBD1	CASSRDRGNTDTQYF	TGTGCCAGCAGCCGGGACAGGGGAAACACAGATACGCAGTATTTT
TRBV5-4	TRBJ2-5	.	TRBD2	CASSSGGSGGSQETQYF	TGTGCCAGCAGTTCTGGGGGTAGCGGGGGGTCCCAAGAGACCCAGTACTTC
TRBV3-1/TRBV3-2	TRBJ1-2	.	.	CASSQGRVLGYTF	TGTGCCAGCAGCCAAGGGCGGGTCCTTGGCTACACCTTC
TRBV6-1	TRBJ2-3	.	.	CASSEIRTDTQYF	TGTGCCAGCAGTGAGATTAGAACAGATACGCAGTATTTT
TRBV30	TRBJ2-2	.	.	CASSGLSNTGELFF	TGTGCCTCATCGGGACTCTCGAACACCGGGGAGCTGTTTTTT
TRBV7-9	TRBJ2-2	.	TRBD1	CASSWSPGGRGTGELFF	TGTGCCAGCAGCTGGTCCCCAGGGGGCAGGGGCACCGGGGAGCTGTTTTTT
TRBV3-1/TRBV3-2	TRBJ2-7	.	TRBD2	CASRRGGARSSYEQYF	TGTGCCAGCAGAAGGGGAGGGGCCCGCAGCTCCTACGAGCAGTACTTC
TRBV5-1	TRBJ1-6	.	.	CASSVDIPPSYNSPLHF	TGCGCCAGCAGCGTGGACATACCGCCCTCCTATAATTCACCCCTCCACTTT
TRBV3-1/TRBV3-2	TRBJ2-3	.	TRBD2	CASSQELSGGITDTQYF	TGTGCCAGCAGCCAAGAGCTCAGCGGGGGGATCACAGATACGCAGTATTTT
TRBV10-1	TRBJ2-5	.	.	CASSEVRAGETQYF	TGCGCCAGCAGTGAGGTTCGAGCCGGAGAGACCCAGTACTTC
TRBV5-4	TRBJ1-1	.	.	CASSPLGRAEAFF	TGTGCCAGCAGCCCGCTAGGGAGGGCTGAAGCTTTCTTT
TRBV7-6	TRBJ2-5	once	.	CASSLAGGRQETQYF	TGTGCCAGCAGCTTAGCCGGGGGGCGCCAGGAGACCCAGTACTTC
TRBV7-3	TRBJ1-1	.	.	CASSRGAGRSEAFF	TGTGCCAGCAGCCGAGGGGCGGGACGATCGGAAGCTTTCTTT
TRBV3-1/TRBV3-2	TRBJ2-5	.	.	CASSQRRPGGETQYF	TGTGCCAGCAGCCAACGGCGGCCAGGGGGGGAGACCCAGTACTTC
TRBV28	TRBJ1-2	once	.	CASRLGSLRGYTF	TGTGCCAGCAGACTAGGGAGTTTGCGGGGCTACACCTTC
TRBV7-9	TRBJ1-1	few	.	CASSPRALNTEAFF	TGTGCCAGCAGCCCCCGAGCGTTGAACACTGAAGCTTTCTTT
TRBV27	TRBJ2-3	.	TRBD1	CASSLSIQGQVVGTQYF	TGTGCCAGCAGTTTATCCATCCAGGGACAGGTCGTTGGGACGCAGTATTTT
TRBV7-9	TRBJ2-1	.	TRBD1	CASSLGTGNPYNEQFF	TGTGCCAGCAGCTTGGGGACAGGTAATCCCTACAATGAGCAGTTCTTC
TRBV18	TRBJ1-4	.	TRBD1	CASSPQADRGGEKLFF	TGTGCCAGCTCACCACAGGCCGACAGGGGAGGGGAAAAACTGTTTTTT
TRBV7-9	TRBJ2-3	.	.	CASSLRRGQSSTQYF	TGTGCCAGCAGCTTACGGCGGGGGCAGTCCAGTACGCAGTATTTT
TRBV28	TRBJ1-3	.	.	CASSRGEGRGNTIYF	TGTGCCAGCAGCCGGGGGGAGGGGAGAGGAAACACCATATATTTT
TRBV21-1	TRBJ2-1	once	.	CASSKKTGYNEQFF	TGTGCCAGCAGCAAAAAGACAGGCTACAATGAGCAGTTCTTC
TRBV5-5	TRBJ1-1	.	.	CASSLGHMNTEAFF	TGTGCCAGCAGCTTGGGACACATGAACACTGAAGCTTTCTTT
TRBV28	TRBJ2-3	.	TRBD2	CASSTPASGSTDTQYF	TGTGCCAGCAGTACCCCCGCTAGCGGAAGCACAGATACGCAGTATTTT
TRBV6-5	TRBJ2-4	once	TRBD1	CATDRAGAKNIQYF	TGTGCCACCGACAGGGCCGGAGCCAAAAACATTCAGTACTTC
TRBV6-5	TRBJ1-1	.	TRBD1	CAGQGAGGTEAFF	TGTGCGGGACAGGGGGCTGGGGGGACTGAAGCTTTCTTT
TRBV5-1	TRBJ2-1	.	.	CASSPGVRPEQFF	TGCGCCAGCAGCCCAGGCGTCCGTCCTGAGCAGTTCTTC
TRBV6-6	TRBJ1-2	.	.	CASSQRRFEDYGYTF	TGTGCCAGCAGCCAACGCCGGTTCGAGGACTATGGCTACACCTTC
TRBV7-2	TRBJ2-4	.	TRBD2	CASSSELAGKNIQYF	TGTGCCAGCAGCTCCGAACTAGCGGGGAAAAACATTCAGTACTTC
TRBV13	TRBJ2-7	.	TRBD2	CASSPIGLAAYEQYF	TGTGCCAGCAGCCCGATCGGACTAGCCGCCTACGAGCAGTACTTC
TRBV5-1	TRBJ2-5	.	TRBD2	CASSLVSGGPQETQYF	TGCGCCAGCAGCTTGGTTAGCGGGGGCCCCCAAGAGACCCAGTACTTC
TRBV24-1	TRBJ1-5	.	.	CATEVVNPQPQHF	TGTGCCACCGAGGTTGTGAACCCTCAGCCCCAGCATTTT
TRBV3-1/TRBV3-2	TRBJ2-3	.	TRBD2	CASSQDSGGARNTQYF	TGTGCCAGCAGCCAAGATAGCGGGGGGGCGAGGAATACGCAGTATTTT
TRBV6-2/TRBV6-3	TRBJ2-5	.	.	CASSGVRGTQYF	TGTGCCAGCAGTGGCGTACGGGGGACCCAGTACTTC
TRBV7-9	TRBJ1-5	few	TRBD1	CASSRTGHQPQHF	TGTGCCAGCAGTCGGACAGGGCATCAGCCCCAGCATTTT
TRBV10-3	TRBJ2-1	.	.	CAISSGNEQFF	TGTGCCATCAGTTCGGGGAATGAGCAGTTCTTC
TRBV15	TRBJ2-7	few	.	CATRPVSSYEQYF	TGTGCCACCAGACCCGTCAGCTCCTACGAGCAGTACTTC
TRBV5-6	TRBJ2-2	few	TRBD1	CASSLQGATGELFF	TGTGCCAGCAGCCTACAGGGGGCGACCGGGGAGCTGTTTTTT
TRBV14	TRBJ1-6	.	.	CASSQNRLRPPLHF	TGTGCCAGCAGCCAGAACAGGTTAAGGCCACCCCTCCACTTT
TRBV18	TRBJ1-4	.	TRBD1	CASSDRAFTNEKLFF	TGTGCCAGCTCGGACAGGGCTTTTACTAATGAAAAACTGTTTTTT
TRBV6-2/TRBV6-3	TRBJ1-4	.	TRBD1	CASSYPRTGIMTNEKLFF	TGTGCCAGCAGTTACCCACGGACAGGGATAATGACTAATGAAAAACTGTTTTTT
TRBV7-3	TRBJ2-3	.	TRBD2	CASSLAGGTDTQYF	TGTGCCAGCAGCTTGGCGGGGGGGACAGATACGCAGTATTTT
TRBV19	TRBJ2-2	.	TRBD2	CASKRGEDTGELFF	TGTGCCAGTAAGCGGGGGGAGGACACCGGGGAGCTGTTTTTT
TRBV19	TRBJ2-1	.	TRBD2	CASSPSSGGAIEQFF	TGTGCCAGTAGTCCCTCTAGCGGGGGGGCCATTGAGCAGTTCTTC
TRBV6-5	TRBJ2-7	.	TRBD1	CASSTNRGPYEQYF	TGTGCCAGCAGTACCAACAGGGGGCCCTACGAGCAGTACTTC
TRBV6-5	TRBJ2-7	.	TRBD1	CASAGTGGDEQYF	TGTGCCAGCGCCGGGACAGGGGGAGATGAGCAGTACTTC
TRBV5-1	TRBJ1-2	.	TRBD1	CASNLGQARGSYTF	TGCGCCAGCAACCTAGGACAGGCCCGGGGGAGCTACACCTTC
TRBV7-9	TRBJ1-1	.	.	CASSLQGSNTEAFF	TGTGCCAGCAGCTTACAGGGGTCGAACACTGAAGCTTTCTTT